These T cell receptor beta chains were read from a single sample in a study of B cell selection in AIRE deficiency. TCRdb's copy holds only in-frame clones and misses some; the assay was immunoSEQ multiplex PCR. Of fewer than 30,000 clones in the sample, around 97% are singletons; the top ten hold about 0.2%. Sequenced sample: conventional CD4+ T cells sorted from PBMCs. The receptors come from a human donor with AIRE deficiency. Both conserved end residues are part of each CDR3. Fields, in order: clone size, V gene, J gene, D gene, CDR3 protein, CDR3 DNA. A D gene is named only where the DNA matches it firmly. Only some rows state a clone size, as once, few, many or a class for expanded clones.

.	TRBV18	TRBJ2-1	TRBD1	CASSPLPGTGLWEQFF	TGTGCCAGCTCACCACTGCCCGGGACAGGACTTTGGGAGCAGTTCTTC
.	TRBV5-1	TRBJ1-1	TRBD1	CASSYFLGQGDTEAFF	TGCGCCAGCAGTTATTTTCTCGGACAGGGGGACACTGAAGCTTTCTTT
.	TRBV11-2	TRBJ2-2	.	CASSLLAGHTGELFF	TGTGCCAGCAGCTTACTTGCAGGGCACACCGGGGAGCTGTTTTTT
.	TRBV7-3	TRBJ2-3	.	CASSLTGSTDTQYF	TGTGCCAGCAGCTTAACGGGTAGCACAGATACGCAGTATTTT
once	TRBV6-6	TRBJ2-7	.	CASSLGPLEQYF	TGTGCCAGCAGCCTCGGACCCCTCGAGCAGTACTTC
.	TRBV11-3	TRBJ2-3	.	CASSPDPSTDTQYF	TGTGCCAGCAGCCCCGACCCCAGCACAGATACGCAGTATTTT
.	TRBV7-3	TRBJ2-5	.	CASSSAGETQYF	TGTGCCAGCAGCTCCGCCGGAGAGACCCAGTACTTC
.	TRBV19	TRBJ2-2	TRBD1	CASTSGTGGNTGELFF	TGTGCCAGTACTTCCGGGACAGGGGGTAACACCGGGGAGCTGTTTTTT
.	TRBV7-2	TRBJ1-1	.	CASSLGGPGTINTEAFF	TGTGCCAGCTCACTCGGCGGGCCCGGGACGATAAACACTGAAGCTTTCTTT
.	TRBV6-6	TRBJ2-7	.	CASSSTEGGEQYF	TGTGCCAGCAGTTCGACAGAAGGAGGGGAGCAGTACTTC
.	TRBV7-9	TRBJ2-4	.	CASSPLLQGAKNIQYF	TGTGCCAGCAGCCCCCTGCTCCAGGGGGCCAAAAACATTCAGTACTTC
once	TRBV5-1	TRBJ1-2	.	CASSLGTHNYGYTF	TGCGCCAGCAGCTTAGGGACTCACAACTATGGCTACACCTTC
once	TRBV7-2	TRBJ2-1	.	CASSRTQESYNEQFF	TGTGCCAGCAGCCGCACTCAAGAATCCTACAATGAGCAGTTCTTC
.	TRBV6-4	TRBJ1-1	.	CAIQNHKNWGFEVCTEAFF	TGTGCCATCCAGAATCACAAGAACTGGGGGTTCGAGGTGTGCACTGAAGCTTTCTTT
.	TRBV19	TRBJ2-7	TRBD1	CASRPAGGYESYEQYF	TGTGCCTCACGGCCCGCAGGGGGCTATGAGTCCTACGAGCAGTACTTC
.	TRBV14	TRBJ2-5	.	CASSQDRPRETQYF	TGTGCCAGCAGCCAAGATCGGCCGCGGGAGACCCAGTACTTC